These 11 T cell receptor beta chains came from one sample sequenced in a study of chemoradiotherapy in HPV16-positive cancers. Using immunoSEQ multiplex PCR, the repertoire was profiled, and TCRdb retains in-frame clones only, with some absent. The table records around 30,000 clones, 91% of them present only once. The sequencing here drew on blood, taken from a patient who underwent chemoradiotherapy. All receptors come from a human donor with HPV-associated anogenital cancer.

The CDR3 DNA reads TGTGCCACCAGCAGAGAGAGGGTGGGCAAAAACATTCAGTACTTC. Translated, it gives CATSRERVGKNIQYF. This chain joins TRBV15 and TRBJ2-4, with a tentative D call TRBD2 (5 bases). The germline V gene encodes CDR1 LNHNV and CDR2 YYDKDF (reference sequence). V lost 0 bases and J 3 bases, leaving 9 bases between the germline ends. This CDR3 spans 15 amino acids. Full variable domain (remainder filled in from reference TRBV15 and TRBJ2-4): DAMVIQNPRYQVTQFGKPVTLSCSQTLNHNVMYWYQQKSSQAPKLLFHYYDKDFNNEADTPDNFQSRRPNTSFCFLDIRSPGLGDTAMYLCATSRERVGKNIQYFGAGTRLSVL.

The rearrangement links TRBV29-1 to TRBJ2-2, with 7 bases fitting TRBD1. The V and J ends lost 4 bases and 4 bases, in that order; junction bases with no gene match: 6. There are 14 residues in the CDR3. The germline gives CDR1 SQVTM, CDR2 ANQGSEA. In nucleotides, the CDR3 is TGCAGCGTTGGGAAGACAGGGTCCACCGGGGAGCTGTTTTTT. Encoded protein: CSVGKTGSTGELFF.

The rearrangement links TRBV5-1 to TRBJ2-3; 11 positions agree with TRBD2. The CDR3 sequence is 15 residues long. Unmatched junction bases numbered 1, after V lost 2 bases and J lost 2 bases. Per germline, CDR1 SGHRS and CDR2 YFSETQ. The CDR3 coding sequence is TGCGCCAGCAGCTTACTAGCGGGGGACACAGATACGCAGTATTTT. Its translation is CASSLLAGDTDTQYF.

The V call is TRBV5-1, the J call TRBJ2-7, with D possibly being TRBD1 (6 bases). This CDR3 spans 15 amino acids. CDR1 is SGHRS and CDR2 is YFSETQ in the germline V gene. V was clipped by 0 bases and J by 5 bases, with 15 bases between them. CDR3 sequence reads: CASSLATGTFNEQYF. As DNA, the CDR3 is TGCGCCAGCAGCTTGGCGACAGGTACCTTTAACGAGCAGTACTTC. Full variable domain (missing parts from reference TRBV5-1 and TRBJ2-7): KAGVTQTPRYLIKTRGQQVTLSCSPISGHRSVSWYQQTPGQGLQFLFEYFSETQRNKGNFPGRFSGRQFSNSRSEMNVSTLELGDSALYLCASSLATGTFNEQYFGPGTRLTVT.

The CDR3 DNA sequence: TGCAGCGTTGCTCGGGAGGGCTGGGGCTACACCTTC. Protein: CSVAREGWGYTF. The chain combines TRBV29-1 with TRBJ1-2, with D unresolved. This CDR3 spans 12 amino acids. CDR1 is SQVTM, CDR2 ANQGSEA, per germline. V lost 4 bases and J 8 bases, leaving 14 bases between the germline ends.

The chain carries TRBV30 and TRBJ1-4; no definite D call. V was trimmed by 2 bases and J by 6 bases, leaving 10 bases between them. The V gene's germline CDR1 is GTSNPN and CDR2 SVGIG (reference sequence). The CDR3 is 13 residues long. The CDR3: CAWSKITHEKLFF. The CDR3 DNA is TGTGCCTGGAGTAAAATAACCCATGAAAAACTGTTTTTT. Combining the CDR3 with reference TRBV30 and TRBJ1-4 gives the whole variable domain SQTIHQWPATLVQPVGSPLSLECTVEGTSNPNLYWYRQAAGRGLQLLFYSVGIGQISSEVPQNLSASRPQDRQFILSSKKLLLSDSGFYLCAWSKITHEKLFFGSGTQLSVL.

The gene calls are TRBV27 and TRBJ2-7; TRBD2 matches 7 bases. Germline V lookup: CDR1 MNHEY, CDR2 SMNVEV (reference sequence). The CDR3 has 15 residues. Losses at the gene ends were 10 bases for V and 3 bases for J; bases not matched to a gene: 15. The CDR3 is CATIPSSGDNYEQYF. CDR3 sequence (DNA): TGTGCCACCATCCCCTCTAGCGGAGATAACTACGAGCAGTACTTC.

This chain connects TRBV6-1 to TRBJ2-1; possibly TRBD1 or TRBD2 for D (6 bases each). V was cut by 6 bases and J by 3 bases, with 15 bases left in between. This CDR3 spans 15 amino acids. Germline-derived CDR1 and CDR2 are MNHNS and SASEGT. The CDR3 DNA sequence: TGTGCCAGCAGAACAGGGTGGGGGGACTACAATGAGCAGTTCTTC. Translating gives CASRTGWGDYNEQFF.

The chain joins TRBV7-2 to TRBJ2-7; tentatively, D is TRBD1 (5 bases). Germline loops: CDR1 SGHTA, CDR2 FQGNSA. The V and J ends lost 1 base and 3 bases respectively, with 10 bases between them. This CDR3 has 14 amino acids. The CDR3 is CASSLGTGNYEQYF. The CDR3 DNA reads as TGTGCCAGCAGCTTAGGTACAGGTAACTACGAGCAGTACTTC.

CDR3 nucleotides: TGCGCCAGCAGCCCAACAGGGTCAAACACTGAAGCTTTCTTT. Amino acids: CASSPTGSNTEAFF. The V gene is TRBV4-1, the J gene TRBJ1-1, with a possible D match to TRBD1 (6 bases). V was cut by 4 bases and J by 2 bases, with 11 bases left in between. The CDR3 runs 14 residues. Germline V lookup: CDR1 MGHRA, CDR2 YSYEKL.

The chain employs TRBV4-1 and TRBJ2-5; TRBD1 aligns across 11 bases. Per germline, CDR1 MGHRA and CDR2 YSYEKL. The J segment lost 5 bases and the V segment lost 1 base, leaving 3 bases of the junction unmatched. This CDR3 has 15 residues. CDR3 sequence: CASSQGDRGGETQYF. The CDR3 region has the DNA TGCGCCAGCAGCCAAGGGGACAGGGGGGGGGAGACCCAGTACTTC.